The T cell receptor beta chain under discussion was sequenced for a study of CD8+CD57+ T cells in acquired aplastic anemia. As for the study in general: Mean DNA quantity obtained from sorted CD4+ and CD8+ cells was 3.2 ug. Healthy CD8+ samples averaged approximately 11 million reads.

The CDR3 is made up of 14 amino acids. After removal of 3 bases from V and 9 bases from J, the junction contained 9 bases not matched to a gene. CDR1 is SGDLS, CDR2 YYNGEE, per germline. Notes on this clonotype: Its antigen is not identified.

General observations from the study: A set of approximately 30 CD8+ CDR3 sequences was shared between patients and controls, and these sequences appeared highly expressed in patients. Controls did not differ significantly from patients in CD8+ Simpson's diversity.

Investigators profiled TCR beta VDJ and CDR3 from genomic DNA template. In TCRdb, the reads were re-called with MiXCR into one record per CDR3 protein. The sample has 200,000 to 250,000 distinct CDR3 sequences, approximately 60% seen once; the top ten hold about 29%. The specimen sequenced was sorted CD4+, CD8+, or CD8+CD57+ T cells (not recorded which) from PBMCs. J is TRBJ1-5 and V is TRBV9; 7 positions match TRBD1. This clonotype was obtained from a human donor in good health. The CDR3 DNA is TGTGCCAGCAGCGCTGGGGACAGTCGGGTGCCCCAGCATTTT. This encodes CASSAGDSRVPQHF.